This T cell receptor (beta chain) was identified during a study of identical twins. Germline CDR1 and CDR2: DFQATT and SNEGSKA (reference sequence). V trimming: 1 base; J trimming: 1 base; junction bases outside the gene matches: 6. This CDR3 spans 15 amino acids. This clonotype was recorded a few times. From the 5' RACE reads, TCRdb called clonotypes with MiXCR, one entry per CDR3 protein. The sample holds around 290,000 distinct CDR3 sequences, roughly 9.7% seen once. The data also belong to a second study, concerning yellow fever vaccine responses in identical twins.

The chain joins TRBV20-1 to TRBJ2-5, with 7 bases that match TRBD2. The sequence derives from a woman aged 18-30 years in good health. Sequencing was done on a sample of CD8+ T cells sorted from blood. CDR3 DNA sequence: TGCAGTGCTAGAGCTCCGGGGGGTCCCCAAGAGACCCAGTACTTC. Its protein product is CSARAPGGPQETQYF.